The 14 T cell receptor beta chains listed next were all sequenced from one sample in a study of T cell responses to AZD1222 COVID-19 vaccine. Using immunoSEQ multiplex PCR, the repertoire was profiled, and TCRdb retains in-frame clones only, with some absent. The profile covers some 180,000 clones, with around 92% appearing a single time and about 10% taken by the ten largest. Sequenced material: peripheral blood, taken on day 0 of AZD1222 vaccination. Receptor source: an adult in good health.

The V call is TRBV11-2, the J call TRBJ1-3; D gene unclear. CDR3 length equals 15 residues. CDR1 is SGHAT and CDR2 is FQNNGV in the germline V gene. Trimming stripped 1 base from V and 7 bases from J, with 14 bases between. The CDR3 region is CASSLVREGFNTIYF. CDR3 DNA sequence: TGTGCCAGCAGCTTAGTCCGGGAAGGGTTTAACACCATATATTTT.

CDR3 in amino acids: CASSPGQGPYGYTF. The DNA for the CDR3 is TGTGCCAGTAGTCCAGGACAAGGACCATATGGCTACACCTTC. The chain has TRBV19 and TRBJ1-2; weak D call: TRBD1 (5 bases). This CDR3 region has 14 residues. V was shortened by 5 bases and J by 5 bases, with 15 bases between the two germline ends. Germline V gene sequence: CDR1 LNHDA, CDR2 SQIVND (reference sequence).

The chain carries TRBV7-9 and TRBJ2-5, with 10 bases fitting TRBD2. Unmatched junction bases numbered 10, after V lost 5 bases and J lost 4 bases. There are 16 residues in the CDR3. Germline CDR1 reads SEHNR; CDR2 reads FQNEAQ (reference sequence). For the CDR3, the DNA is TGTGCCAGCAGCCCCCGGACTAGCGGAGTCTCAGAGACCCAGTACTTC. Translated, it gives CASSPRTSGVSETQYF.

V and J are TRBV11-2 and TRBJ2-5; 7 bases map to TRBD2. The CDR3 is 16 residues long. Germline CDR1 and CDR2: SGHAT and FQNNGV. V lost 5 bases and J lost 5; bases outside the gene matches: 14. The CDR3 is CASSHRRGRAGETQYF. For the CDR3, the DNA is TGTGCCAGCAGCCATAGGCGAGGGAGGGCCGGGGAGACCCAGTACTTC.

The chain couples TRBV13 to TRBJ1-2; D not resolved. The germline CDR1 and CDR2 sequences are PRHDT and FYEKMQ (reference sequence). V was shortened by 3 bases and J by 2 bases, with 13 bases between the two germline ends. The CDR3 has 15 residues. CDR3 sequence: CASSFFWEENYGYTF. CDR3 coding DNA: TGTGCCAGCAGCTTTTTCTGGGAAGAGAACTATGGCTACACCTTC.

This chain joins TRBV6-6 and TRBJ1-1; TRBD1 aligns across 7 bases. The CDR3 loop spans 15 amino acids. Germline V lookup: CDR1 MNHNY, CDR2 SVGAGI (reference sequence). Trimming cost V 2 bases and J 1 base; bases outside gene matches: 4. The CDR3 reads CASSYRQGGNTEAFF. In DNA form, the CDR3 reads TGTGCCAGCAGTTACCGACAGGGTGGGAACACTGAAGCTTTCTTT.

This clone was seen a handful of times. J is TRBJ2-3 and V is TRBV3-1 (or the pseudogene TRBV3-2); D is uncertain. The V end was cut by 0 bases, the J end by 5 bases, with 12 bases between. The germline CDR1 and CDR2 sequences are LGHDT and YNNKEL (reference sequence). The CDR3 covers 15 residues. The CDR3 reads CASSQDTSTIDTQYF. The CDR3 region has the DNA TGTGCCAGCAGCCAAGATACAAGTACAATAGATACGCAGTATTTT.

The chain is built from TRBV28 and TRBJ2-7, with D unclear. This CDR3 is 12 amino acids long. The V and J ends lost 3 bases and 5 bases respectively, with 8 bases between them. Germline V gene data show CDR1 as MDHEN and CDR2 as SYDVKM. In DNA, the CDR3 is TGTGCCAGCAGTTTCACCAGGCACGAGCAGTACGTC. Its translation: CASSFTRHEQYV.

The rearrangement links TRBV27 to TRBJ2-7, with D maybe TRBD2 (6 bases). V was trimmed by 2 bases and J by 2 bases, leaving 10 bases between them. The CDR3 has 14 amino acids. Germline lookup yields CDR1 MNHEY and CDR2 SMNVEV (reference sequence). This chain's CDR3 is CASSLGRGPYEQYF. CDR3 coding DNA: TGTGCCAGCAGTTTAGGGCGGGGCCCCTACGAGCAGTACTTC.

CDR3 coding DNA: TGTGCCAGTAGTACCTCCGCGGCCGACATCTACGAGCAGTACTTC. Encoded protein: CASSTSAADIYEQYF. The V gene is TRBV19, the J gene TRBJ2-7; the D is unclear. Germline V gene data show CDR1 as LNHDA and CDR2 as SQIVND (reference sequence). Trimming pared 4 bases from V and 3 bases from J, leaving 16 bases between. The CDR3 is 15 residues long.

The table lists this clone with a count of one. V and J are TRBV12-5 and TRBJ2-1, with unresolved D. The CDR3 runs 13 residues. Germline lookup yields CDR1 LGHNT and CDR2 FRNRAP. The V end was cut by 3 bases, the J end by 6 bases, with 9 bases between. The CDR3 loop reads CASGFGQLNEQFF. CDR3 bases: TGTGCTAGTGGTTTTGGGCAGCTCAATGAGCAGTTCTTC.

The V and J genes are TRBV19 and TRBJ1-1, with a tentative D call TRBD1 (6 bases). V lost 2 bases and J 1 base, leaving 8 bases between the germline ends. This CDR3 has 14 residues. CDR1 and CDR2 (germline): LNHDA, SQIVND (reference sequence). The CDR3 is CASSITGPNTEAFF. Written as DNA, the CDR3 is TGTGCCAGTAGTATAACAGGGCCGAACACTGAAGCTTTCTTT.

The gene calls are TRBV6-2 or TRBV6-3 and TRBJ1-2; the D is unclear. The CDR3 is 13 residues long. Germline values: CDR1 MNHEY, CDR2 SVGEGT. V gave up 2 bases and J gave up 5 bases, with 9 bases separating them. This CDR3 reads CASSYETSYGYTF. As DNA, the CDR3 is TGTGCCAGCAGTTACGAGACGTCTTATGGCTACACCTTC.

The rearrangement uses TRBV19 and TRBJ1-1; 8 nucleotides match TRBD1. Germline V gives CDR1 LNHDA, CDR2 SQIVND (reference sequence). The CDR3 covers 15 residues. J gave up 5 bases and V 7 bases, and 12 bases lay outside the gene matches. The CDR3 region has the DNA TGTGCCAGTATTAGCGGACAGGGCAGGGGAACTGAAGCTTTCTTT. Encoded protein: CASISGQGRGTEAFF.